One sample yielded the 22 T cell receptor beta chains listed below, sequenced in a study of shared clonotypes between healthy human individuals. TCRdb's copy holds only in-frame clones and misses some; the assay was immunoSEQ multiplex PCR. The sample lists 1,400,000 or so clones, approximately 98.5% seen once, with about 0.35% in the top ten. Specimen: naive CD4+ T cells sorted from blood. Noted subset: CD45RA+ positively selected. All receptors come from a man younger than 40 in good health.

The chain uses TRBV10-2 and TRBJ2-7; possible D gene TRBD2, 5 bases. Germline lookup yields CDR1 WSHSY and CDR2 SAAADI. This CDR3 comprises 10 residues. The V end lost 6 bases, the J end lost 8 bases, and 8 bases lay between the germline ends. The DNA of the CDR3 is TGCGCCAGCAGGAGGGAAAAGCAGTACTTC. Its translation is CASRREKQYF.

In the case of this clone: This sample includes further DNA sequences coding for the same CDR3. The CDR3 sequence: CASSSPGQGLLGNQPQHF. The DNA for the CDR3 is TGTGCCAGCAGTTCGCCGGGACAGGGGCTTCTCGGCAATCAGCCCCAGCATTTT. The J gene is TRBJ1-5, the V gene TRBV28; 10 bases agree with TRBD1. The CDR3 loop spans 18 amino acids. The germline gives CDR1 MDHEN, CDR2 SYDVKM. J was trimmed by 2 bases and V by 4 bases; bases with no gene match: 11.

This clone was seen a single time. This chain connects TRBV6-1 to TRBJ1-5; TRBD1 might be the D (6 bases). Germline V lookup: CDR1 MNHNS, CDR2 SASEGT. The CDR3 has 16 amino acids. V shed 2 bases and J shed 7 bases, with 18 bases lying between them. The CDR3 reads CASSERRGGVRQPQHF. The CDR3 coding sequence is TGTGCCAGCAGTGAACGTCGAGGGGGGGTAAGGCAGCCCCAGCATTTT.

The gene calls are TRBV28 and TRBJ1-5; no clear D. Germline CDR1 and CDR2: MDHEN and SYDVKM. The CDR3 extends over 10 amino acids. The V gene lost 8 bases and the J gene lost 7 bases, with 6 bases spanning the gap. The CDR3 nucleotides read TGTGCCAGCCAACGCCAGCCCCAGCATTTT. Translation: CASQRQPQHF.

The chain joins TRBV6-1 to TRBJ2-7; 8 bases map to TRBD2. This CDR3 has 19 residues. Per the germline V gene, CDR1 is MNHNS and CDR2 is SASEGT. The V gene end was trimmed by 0 bases and the J gene end by 3 bases; junction bases not matched to a gene: 16. This CDR3 reads CASSEARLLAGRVNYEQYF. The CDR3 DNA reads as TGTGCCAGCAGTGAAGCGCGGTTATTAGCCGGGAGGGTAAACTACGAGCAGTACTTC.

This chain connects TRBV19 to TRBJ2-7; 9 bases are a match to TRBD2. The junction had 5 bases not matched to a gene; V was cut back by 5 bases and J by 3 bases. The CDR3 totals 14 residues. CDR1 and CDR2 from the germline V gene are LNHDA and SQIVND (reference sequence). In DNA form, the CDR3 reads TGTGCCAGTAGTGGTAGCGGGAGTTACTACGAGCAGTACTTC. It translates to CASSGSGSYYEQYF.

The table lists this clone with a count of one. This rearrangement joins TRBV7-8 to TRBJ2-5; 9 nucleotides line up with TRBD1. The ends lost 4 bases at V and 4 bases at J; junction bases unmatched: 16. Germline lookup yields CDR1 SGHVS and CDR2 FQNEAQ. CDR3 length: 18 residues. CDR3 sequence: CASSSGTPGQGAGETQYF. The CDR3 DNA follows: TGTGCCAGCAGCTCGGGAACACCGGGACAGGGAGCGGGAGAGACCCAGTACTTC.

About this clone itself: This sample includes further DNA sequences coding for the same CDR3. V and J are TRBV29-1 and TRBJ2-7; 11 positions agree with TRBD1. The CDR3 has 13 residues. Per germline, CDR1 SQVTM and CDR2 ANQGSEA. V shed 5 bases, J shed 3 bases, and the junction held 3 bases outside the gene matches. DNA of the CDR3: TGCAGCGTTACCGGGACAGGGGGCTACGAGCAGTACTTC. It yields the protein CSVTGTGGYEQYF.

The chain uses TRBV7-6 and TRBJ1-5, with D uncertain. The CDR3 loop spans 16 amino acids. From germline, CDR1 is SGHVS and CDR2 FNYEAQ. V lost 1 base, J lost 0 bases, and 10 bases lay in between. The CDR3 reads CASSLGTEYSNQPQHF. The CDR3 DNA is TGTGCCAGCAGCTTAGGGACCGAATATAGCAATCAGCCCCAGCATTTT.

This clone has just one count. The J gene is TRBJ1-3, the V gene TRBV19; D gene ambiguous. Germline-derived CDR1 and CDR2 are LNHDA and SQIVND (reference sequence). The CDR3 runs to 15 residues. V lost 3 bases and J 2 bases, leaving 11 bases between the germline ends. CDR3 protein: CASSIRRTTGNTIYF. Written as DNA, the CDR3 is TGTGCCAGTAGTATCCGCCGAACAACTGGAAACACCATATATTTT.

Details on this clone: The same CDR3 arises from other DNA sequences in this sample as well. The rearrangement links TRBV19 to TRBJ2-2; 10 bases are shared with TRBD1. This CDR3 has 14 residues. V was clipped by 4 bases and J by 4 bases; unmatched bases: 0. Per germline, CDR1 LNHDA and CDR2 SQIVND (reference sequence). The CDR3, as DNA: TGTGCCAGTAGTAGGACAGGGGGCACCGGGGAGCTGTTTTTT. Its protein product is CASSRTGGTGELFF.

The chain links TRBV7-8 to TRBJ2-7, with TRBD2 as a possible D gene (5 bases). CDR3 length equals 15 residues. V was trimmed by 7 bases and J by 3 bases, leaving 19 bases between them. The germline V gene has CDR1 SGHVS and CDR2 FQNEAQ. The CDR3 reads CASTPGRLPDYEQYF. The CDR3 bases are TGTGCCAGCACGCCGGGCCGACTACCGGACTACGAGCAGTACTTC.

This chain uses TRBV14 with TRBJ2-7; D is unclear. This CDR3 comprises 12 residues. Trimming took off 1 base at V and 7 bases at J, with 8 bases between the two ends. Germline lookup yields CDR1 SGHDN and CDR2 FVKESK. CDR3 loop: CASSQVLGEQYF. CDR3 in DNA: TGTGCCAGCAGCCAAGTCCTTGGGGAGCAGTACTTC.

V is TRBV19 and J is TRBJ2-7; TRBD1 agrees at 9 bases. The CDR3 spans 14 residues. Germline CDR1 LNHDA, CDR2 SQIVND (reference sequence). Trimming at V came to 10 bases and at J to 5 bases, leaving 12 bases not matched to a gene. The CDR3 is CANERSDRGDEQYF. CDR3 nucleotides: TGTGCCAACGAAAGGTCGGACAGGGGAGACGAGCAGTACTTC.

The CDR3, as DNA: TGTGCCAGCTCACGGGGGGCGACTGCCCAGCATTTT. Protein sequence: CASSRGATAQHF. This chain links TRBV18 with TRBJ1-5; D perhaps matches TRBD1 (6 bases). Germline values: CDR1 KGHSH, CDR2 LQKENI. The V end was cut by 4 bases, the J end by 11 bases, with 12 bases between. The CDR3 spans 12 residues.

This clone was recorded only once. The CDR3 loop reads CASSVAGGTYNEQFF. CDR3 DNA sequence: TGTGCCAGCAGCGTAGCGGGAGGTACCTACAATGAGCAGTTCTTC. The chain links TRBV5-4 to TRBJ2-1; TRBD2 matches 10 bases. Trimming cost V 4 bases and J 2 bases; bases outside gene matches: 3. Germline loops: CDR1 SGHNT, CDR2 YYREEE (reference sequence). The CDR3 is 15 residues long.

Note on this clone: The same CDR3 can be traced to other DNA sequences in this sample. The V and J genes are TRBV5-1 and TRBJ2-3; D gene ambiguous. This CDR3 region has 15 residues. Trimming left V 0 bases short and J 2 bases short, with 10 bases between. Looked up from germline, CDR1 is SGHRS and CDR2 is YFSETQ. For the CDR3, the DNA is TGCGCCAGCAGCTTGGCCTTAGCAAACACAGATACGCAGTATTTT. It translates to CASSLALANTDTQYF. The whole variable domain, filled in from reference TRBV5-1 and TRBJ2-3, reads KAGVTQTPRYLIKTRGQQVTLSCSPISGHRSVSWYQQTPGQGLQFLFEYFSETQRNKGNFPGRFSGRQFSNSRSEMNVSTLELGDSALYLCASSLALANTDTQYFGPGTRLTVL.

This clone was observed once. The chain links TRBV5-4 to TRBJ2-1, with D hard to call. The germline V gene has CDR1 SGHNT and CDR2 YYREEE (reference sequence). The CDR3 contains 14 residues. V shed 0 bases and J shed 3 bases, with 7 bases lying between them. The CDR3 DNA sequence: TGTGCCAGCAGCTTGGGGCTAGTCTACAATGAGCAGTTCTTC. Its translation is CASSLGLVYNEQFF.

This rearrangement joins TRBV14 to TRBJ2-7, with a tentative D call TRBD2 (7 bases). The V gene's germline CDR1 is SGHDN and CDR2 FVKESK. The CDR3 is 13 amino acids. V dropped 0 bases and J dropped 11 bases, with 14 bases sitting between them. The CDR3 loop is CASSQDYQGREYF. The CDR3 DNA sequence: TGTGCCAGCAGCCAAGATTATCAGGGGAGGGAGTACTTC.

This chain links TRBV5-1 with TRBJ2-7; D gene unclear. Germline-derived CDR1 and CDR2 are SGHRS and YFSETQ. Deletions cut 3 bases from V and 5 bases from J, with 18 bases between. The CDR3 runs to 15 residues. CDR3 coding DNA: TGCGCCAGCAGCTCCGAAGTACTGATATCCCACGAGCAGTACTTC. Translating gives CASSSEVLISHEQYF. Complete variable domain (other parts from reference TRBV5-1 and TRBJ2-7): KAGVTQTPRYLIKTRGQQVTLSCSPISGHRSVSWYQQTPGQGLQFLFEYFSETQRNKGNFPGRFSGRQFSNSRSEMNVSTLELGDSALYLCASSSEVLISHEQYFGPGTRLTVT.

The rearrangement joins TRBV29-1 to TRBJ2-7, with a tentative D call TRBD1 (6 bases). Trimming took off 5 bases at V and 3 bases at J, with 11 bases between the two ends. From germline, CDR1 is SQVTM and CDR2 ANQGSEA. The CDR3 is made up of 12 amino acids. The CDR3 nucleotides are TGCAGCGTTAAGGACAGCCGCTACGAGCAGTACTTC. Amino acids: CSVKDSRYEQYF.

The J gene is TRBJ2-3, the V gene TRBV14; D gene ambiguous. Germline V gene data show CDR1 as SGHDN and CDR2 as FVKESK. The V and J ends lost 4 bases and 6 bases respectively, with 8 bases between them. CDR3 length equals 12 residues. The CDR3 nucleotides are TGTGCCAGCAGCCTGGCGGCCGATACGCAGTATTTT. This gives the protein CASSLAADTQYF.